A selection of T cell receptor beta chains follows, all from one sample in a study of blood T cell repertoires in COVID-19. Libraries were prepared by immunoSEQ multiplex PCR; TCRdb keeps only in-frame clonotypes and omits some of them. This sample carries 70,000 to 90,000 clones, about 85% of them seen once, and the ten largest clones take under 4.5%. The sample taken for sequencing was peripheral blood. The receptors shown here come from a man in his fifties or sixties with acute or convalescent COVID-19. Both conserved end residues are part of each CDR3. The D gene is left open where the match is weak. Clone size, where shown, is once, few, many, or a class for clones that have expanded.

TRBV9,-,TRBJ2-5,-,TGTGCCAGCAGCGACCAACTAGGGACCCAGTACTTC,CASSDQLGTQYF
TRBV27,-,TRBJ2-7,-,TGTGCCAGCAGTTTATTTAGTTTTGGGTCAGGGGTTTCCTACGAGCAGTACTTC,CASSLFSFGSGVSYEQYF
TRBV5-1,TRBD2,TRBJ2-7,-,TGCGCCAGCAGTTCCGGGACTAGCGGGAGTTCTGTCGAGCAGTACTTC,CASSSGTSGSSVEQYF
TRBV24-1,TRBD1,TRBJ2-1,-,TGTGCCACCAGTGACCGGACAGGAAGCTCCTACAATGAGCAGTTCTTC,CATSDRTGSSYNEQFF
TRBV3-1/TRBV3-2,TRBD1,TRBJ2-1,-,TGTGCCAGCAGCCAAGATCATCGGGCCAGGGGGGAGCAGTTCTTC,CASSQDHRARGEQFF
TRBV11-2,TRBD1,TRBJ2-2,-,TGTGCCAGCAGCTTAGGCAGGGGGATCTTGAACACCGGGGAGCTGTTTTTT,CASSLGRGILNTGELFF
TRBV10-3,TRBD2,TRBJ2-7,-,TGTGCCATCAGTGAGCCAAGGACTAGCGGGACTGAGCAGTACTTC,CAISEPRTSGTEQYF
TRBV7-2,-,TRBJ2-5,-,TGTGCCAGCAGCCCACTGGCTAGGCGAGAGACCCAGTACTTC,CASSPLARRETQYF
TRBV5-1,TRBD1,TRBJ1-2,-,TGCGCCAGCAGCCCCAGGACAGGCAACTATGGCTACACCTTC,CASSPRTGNYGYTF
TRBV7-9,TRBD2,TRBJ2-3,once,TGTGCCAGCAGCCCTCGGCGGGGGTGGACGGCAGATACGCAGTATTTT,CASSPRRGWTADTQYF
TRBV19,TRBD2,TRBJ2-1,-,TGTGCCAGTCTATCCGGGACTAGCGGGTCCGGGAATGAGCAGTTCTTC,CASLSGTSGSGNEQFF
TRBV30,TRBD1,TRBJ1-3,-,TGTGCCGGGGACAGGGGGGGAAACACCATATATTTT,CAGDRGGNTIYF
TRBV18,TRBD1,TRBJ1-5,-,TGTGCCAGCTCACCAGGACAGGGGTCGAATCAGCCCCAGCATTTT,CASSPGQGSNQPQHF
TRBV7-2,TRBD1,TRBJ1-4,-,TGTGCCAGCAGTTCAGATGGGACAGTGACTGATGAAAAACTGTTTTTT,CASSSDGTVTDEKLFF
TRBV19,TRBD1,TRBJ1-2,-,TGTGCCAGTAGTCTTTTCGGACAGGGAGGCTACACCTTC,CASSLFGQGGYTF
TRBV27,TRBD1,TRBJ1-5,-,TGTGCCACCCGGTTCAGGGGGTCCCACCAGCCCCAGCATTTT,CATRFRGSHQPQHF
TRBV2,TRBD1,TRBJ2-2,-,TGTGCCAGCAGTGGACAGGGGGTCTTTTCCGGGGAGCTGTTTTTT,CASSGQGVFSGELFF
TRBV7-2,TRBD1,TRBJ1-1,-,TGTGCCAGCAGCTTACTTTTTCTGACAGGGGGCACTGAAGCTTTCTTT,CASSLLFLTGGTEAFF
TRBV9,TRBD2,TRBJ2-2,few,TGTGCCAGCAGCGCGAGGGCCGGGGGGAGGAACACCGGGGAGCTGTTTTTT,CASSARAGGRNTGELFF
TRBV5-1,TRBD1,TRBJ2-3,-,TGCGCCAGCAGCGGATCCGGGACAGGGGGTAATACGCAGTATTTT,CASSGSGTGGNTQYF
TRBV19,TRBD1,TRBJ2-1,-,TGTGCCAGTAGTACTGTCGGACAGGGAACTTACAATGAGCAGTTCTTC,CASSTVGQGTYNEQFF
TRBV9,TRBD1,TRBJ1-1,-,TGTGCCAGCAGCGGGGGACAGGGCCAGAACACTGAAGCTTTCTTT,CASSGGQGQNTEAFF